The 10 T cell receptor beta chains below were found in one sample sequenced in a study of a mutant IDH1 vaccine in newly diagnosed glioma. Noted time point: week 11, during vaccination. In the vaccine, a single dose held 300 ug of the mutant IDH1 20-mer peptide, along with topical imiquimod. These receptors are not linked to any known antigen. Only in-frame clones appear in the TCRdb table, and some are missing; sequencing was by immunoSEQ multiplex PCR. The sample records about 64,000 clones, approximately 84% being singletons. The source material was PBMCs, sampled from a glioma patient whose treatment included an IDH1 peptide vaccine. The receptors come from a woman in her forties or fifties with glioma.

The rearrangement uses TRBV9 and TRBJ1-1, with D perhaps TRBD1 (5 bases). The germline V and J ends were trimmed by 1 base and 1 base, with 11 bases remaining between them. Germline-derived CDR1 and CDR2 are SGDLS and YYNGEE. The CDR3 is made up of 15 amino acids. CDR3 protein: CASSVPGPGNTEAFF. CDR3 coding DNA: TGTGCCAGCAGCGTACCGGGACCTGGGAACACTGAAGCTTTCTTT.

This sequence joins TRBV27 and TRBJ2-6; D is unclear. V was trimmed by 5 bases and J by 2 bases, leaving 10 bases between them. The CDR3 is made up of 15 amino acids. Germline V gene sequence: CDR1 MNHEY, CDR2 SMNVEV (reference sequence). CDR3 in amino acids: CASSRVVTGANVLTF. CDR3 bases: TGTGCCAGCAGTCGGGTGGTCACTGGGGCCAACGTCCTGACTTTC.

The chain is built from TRBV5-6 and TRBJ1-2; D call uncertain. This CDR3 region has 12 residues. Per germline, CDR1 SGHDT and CDR2 YYEEEE. V was trimmed by 4 bases and J by 7 bases, leaving 11 bases between them. The CDR3 region is CASSPTQRGYTF. In DNA, the CDR3 is TGTGCCAGCAGCCCGACACAGCGTGGCTACACCTTC.

The chain couples TRBV6-6 to TRBJ2-7, with D unresolved. Germline lookup yields CDR1 MNHNY and CDR2 SVGAGI (reference sequence). This CDR3 has 13 residues. Trimming left V 2 bases short and J 2 bases short, with 7 bases between. The CDR3 region is CASSYNYAYEQYF. Here the CDR3 DNA reads TGTGCCAGCAGTTACAATTACGCCTACGAGCAGTACTTC.

A few counts support this clone. The chain combines TRBV5-4 with TRBJ2-1; D is ambiguous. The CDR3 is 15 amino acids. Trimming pared 0 bases from V and 3 bases from J, leaving 10 bases between. Looked up from germline, CDR1 is SGHNT and CDR2 is YYREEE (reference sequence). The CDR3: CASSLGNGVYNEQFF. The CDR3 nucleotides read TGTGCCAGCAGCTTGGGGAATGGGGTCTACAATGAGCAGTTCTTC.

The V call is TRBV5-1, the J call TRBJ2-5, with 14 positions matching TRBD2. This CDR3 has 15 residues. V lost 5 bases and J lost 4; bases outside the gene matches: 4. Germline lookup yields CDR1 SGHRS and CDR2 YFSETQ. The CDR3 DNA follows: TGCGCCAGCAGACCGGGACTAGCGGGGGTAGAGACCCAGTACTTC. It translates to CASRPGLAGVETQYF.

The rearrangement links TRBV19 to TRBJ1-5; D is possibly TRBD1 (5 bases). V dropped 5 bases and J dropped 3 bases, with 20 bases sitting between them. CDR3 length: 17 residues. The germline CDR1 and CDR2 sequences are LNHDA and SQIVND (reference sequence). The CDR3 DNA reads TGTGCCAGTAGTTGGGGGGGGGTCGGAAGGGCCAATCAGCCCCAGCATTTT. This encodes CASSWGGVGRANQPQHF.

This clone was detected a few times. The rearrangement links TRBV5-1 to TRBJ1-2; D might be TRBD1 (5 bases). V lost 0 bases to trimming and J lost 3 bases, with 12 bases between them. From germline, CDR1 is SGHRS and CDR2 YFSETQ. This CDR3 contains 15 residues. CDR3: CASSLDPGQDYGYTF. The CDR3 DNA sequence: TGCGCCAGCAGCTTGGACCCAGGGCAGGACTATGGCTACACCTTC.

The chain has TRBV5-4 and TRBJ1-2; TRBD1 matches at 11 bases. Losses at the gene ends were 4 bases for V and 2 bases for J; bases not matched to a gene: 1. The germline gives CDR1 SGHNT, CDR2 YYREEE (reference sequence). This CDR3 has 14 residues. The DNA for the CDR3 is TGTGCCAGCAGCCGGGACAGGGGGAACTATGGCTACACCTTC. Protein product: CASSRDRGNYGYTF. The entire variable domain, with the rest obtained from reference TRBV5-4 and TRBJ1-2, is as follows: ETGVTQSPTHLIKTRGQQVTLRCSSQSGHNTVSWYQQALGQGPQFIFQYYREEENGRGNFPPRFSGLQFPNYSSELNVNALELDDSALYLCASSRDRGNYGYTFGSGTRLTVV.

The chain carries TRBV5-8 and TRBJ2-1, with TRBD1 matching 8 bases. Germline V gene sequence: CDR1 SGHTS, CDR2 YDEGEE. V lost 2 bases to trimming and J lost 7 bases; unmatched junction nucleotides: 11. This CDR3 has 16 amino acids. In DNA form, the CDR3 reads TGTGCCAGCAGCTTTAATACTGCAGGGGGCGGGAATGAGCAGTTCTTC. Residues: CASSFNTAGGGNEQFF.